This T cell receptor (beta chain) was captured in a study of T cell responses to AZD1222 COVID-19 vaccine. Study observations and caveats: Vaccine-associated CD4 TCRs spanned spike, dominant at 160-218 and 743-854.

The CDR3 contains 12 residues. Between the trimmed V and J ends, which lost 2 bases and 6 bases, there was a span of 4 bases. Germline CDR1 MNHEY, CDR2 SMNVEV (reference sequence). Some clones are missing from TCRdb's copy, which holds only in-frame ones; the method was immunoSEQ multiplex PCR. The sample consists of 130,000 or so clones, 75% to 95% of them appearing once. Notes on this clone: What it binds is unknown.

The chain carries TRBV27 and TRBJ2-2; the D is unclear. The material was peripheral blood, obtained 28 days after the second dose of the MenACWY control vaccine. The clonotype was recovered from an adult who received the MenACWY meningococcal vaccine as a control. CDR3 DNA: TGTGCCAGCAGTTTAACGGCCGGGGAGCTGTTTTTT. Translating gives CASSLTAGELFF.